This T cell receptor (beta chain) was captured in a study of T cells in Graves' hyperthyroidism and ophthalmopathy (dated by TCRdb to the late 2010s). About the full investigation: A discovery cohort of about 100 patients, 43 with Graves' ophthalmopathy and 55 to 60 with stable Graves' hyperthyroidism, was used to find distinguishing TCR V-J signatures. Prospective prediction of ophthalmopathy was tested in an independent validation cohort consisting of fewer than 20 hyperthyroidism patients and over 15 patients who later progressed to ophthalmopathy. The 100 or so discovery patients were divided at random into training and test sets in a 7:3 ratio. In roughly six Graves' hyperthyroidism patients, the study also compared T-cell repertoires from thyroid tissue with T-cell repertoires from blood. Once sampling was done, hyperthyroidism patients were given methimazole at a starting dose of 30 mg daily, whereas ophthalmopathy patients were given high-dose intravenous methylprednisolone. TCR Vbeta CDR3 sequencing of 120 to 150 peripheral blood samples (over 40 ophthalmopathy, 75 hyperthyroidism and around 17 progressor patients) is reported in the paper. Points the paper makes about the study in general: A 13 V-J signature model separated ophthalmopathy from stable hyperthyroidism, with over 85% sensitivity and 81% to 82% specificity in cross-validation and 80%/75% in testing. During validation, the model predicted progression to ophthalmopathy a median of around 6 months ahead of onset, with roughly 65% sensitivity and 72% to 80% specificity. Blood samples also contained most of the expanded thyroid clonotypes (frequency above 0.001), which suggests that blood repertoires may reflect thyroid immune responses. Sample size was not statistically predetermined, and investigators were not blinded to group allocation.

Stable Graves' hyperthyroidism was defined as no progression to ophthalmopathy during 18 months of follow-up. Hyperthyroidism patients were aged 18 to 65 years and newly diagnosed, with disease duration of less than 2 months. Any patient with an uncontrolled infection, another autoimmune disease, pregnancy or lactation was excluded. Diagnoses relied on clinical symptoms, serum thyroxine and TRAb, thyroid ultrasound and orbital computed tomography. Total RNA was extracted with Trizol reagent, and quality was checked on an Agilent 2100 Bioanalyzer. Remarks on this clonotype: It has no known antigen specificity. Per-base qualities were not stored, and no clone one base away is much larger.

The TCR beta CDR3 regions were amplified from RNA transcripts. A first-round RT-PCR of the TCR CDR3 used the HTBI primer set with the Qiagen OneStep RT-PCR kit. Libraries were constructed in a second round of multiplex PCR, after which size selection and purification were carried out. The libraries were sequenced on an Illumina HiSeq2000 using paired-end 100 bp reads. In the paper's pipeline: Raw data were processed with SOAPnuke, discarding reads with adapters, uncalled bases, mean Phred below 15, or no exact constant-primer or identifier match. COPE v1.2.5 was used to merge the high-quality paired reads, and each unique nucleotide sequence was defined as a clonotype. MiTCR v1.1 was used to align clonotypes to the IMGT TRBV, TRBD and TRBJ reference segments. The analysis included only V-J combinations with a frequency above 0.0001, which together covered approximately 99% of the repertoires. The TCS score was defined as the ratio of F50 (clonal expansion) to E x V (chaos), calculated using BLOSUM62-based TCRdist between CDR3 peptides within each V-J. Welch's t-statistics and random forest reduced fewer than 550 V-J features to 13, which were used in a naive Bayes classifier (R e1071). TCRdb trimmed public reads at Q25 via fastp, called clones via MiXCR and kept in-frame beta chains. Records with the same CDR3 protein are collapsed into one entry carrying the most frequent genes and DNA. These V and J calls rely on TCRdb rather than the paper's analysis. For this sample the table gives a few hundred thousand distinct CDR3 sequences, of which around 45% were detected only once. Roughly 8.2% of the sample rests with the top ten.

The germline V gene yields SGHVS for CDR1 and FQNEAQ for CDR2. The V end gives up 5 bases and the J end 6 bases, leaving 6 bases in the junction not matched to a gene. The CDR3 measures 15 amino acids from cysteine to phenylalanine. CDR3 DNA is the only sequence kept; it has 45 bases, read in frame from the first base. The rearranged chain carries TRBV7-8 and TRBJ1-4, and 10 junctional nucleotides match TRBD1. This clonotype was sampled from a woman aged 18-29 years with Graves' hyperthyroidism. Donor details come from another sample of the same person, matched by shared clones. The sample was peripheral blood or thyroid tissue (not recorded which). This receptor has the CDR3 CASSQGGQGYEKLFF. The nucleotide sequence is TGTGCCAGCAGCCAGGGGGGACAGGGGTATGAAAAACTGTTTTTT.